This entry concerns a single T cell receptor (beta chain). Its antigen remains undetermined. Base qualities are not recorded, but no much larger clone differs from it by a single base. The data belong to a study of vaccination and CD4 T cells after COVID-19 (dated by TCRdb to 2022 to 2024). A note on the overall study: The convalescent cohort included six males and four females, with two Hispanic individuals, seven Caucasians, two Asians and one multiracial person. Participants received two doses of either the Pfizer-BioNTech BNT162b2 vaccine (n=8) or the Moderna mRNA-1273 vaccine (n=2). Post-COVID blood samples were collected from convalescent patients a median of around 100 days after diagnosis, with a range of about 30 to 161 days. Post-vaccine blood samples were obtained a median of approximately 74 days after the second vaccine dose, with a range of roughly 14 to 241 days. Overlapping spike peptide pools from SARS-CoV-2 and from the common cold coronaviruses HCoV-NL63, HCoV-OC43 and HCoV-229E were used as culture stimuli. Control cultures received a CEFX viral epitope pool as the positive control, an HIV-1 Nef peptide pool as the negative control, or no peptide. In 10 COVID-19 convalescent patients and 4 infection-naive healthy vaccine recipients, researchers compared the spike-specific CD4+ TCR repertoire from before mRNA vaccination with the repertoire from after.

V ends up 4 bases short and J 7 bases short, with an unmatched junction base count of 5. CDR1 and CDR2 were assigned from the germline V gene (reference sequence) as WNHNN and SYGVQD. The CDR3 runs 13 amino acids, cysteine and phenylalanine included. Only the CDR3 DNA stays, 39 bases, in frame from base 1. General study outcomes and caveats: In convalescent patients, a median about 86% of post-vaccine SARS-CoV-2-reactive clones were detected only after vaccination, suggesting vaccine-specific priming. The number of convalescent patients in the study was relatively small, and the study did not examine early timepoints following natural infection. The median number of SARS-CoV-2-reactive clonotypes rose from about 23 after infection to a few dozen after vaccination, but the change was not significant. Nearly all vaccine-specific clones in convalescent patients (304 of 307) were mono-reactive for SARS-CoV-2 spike rather than cross-reactive with common cold coronaviruses.

Read against the paper, the sample's treatment or condition label means: approximately 10-day PBMC culture with coronavirus spike peptide pools or control peptides (ViraFEST assay). The ViraFEST assay, used in the study, expanded antigen-specific T cells with peptide pools and then identified the expanded clonotypes through TCR sequencing. Negative nucleocapsid antibody tests before and after vaccination confirmed that the healthy vaccine recipients had no prior SARS-CoV-2 infection. Roughly 2.1 million PBMCs per well were cultured in IMDM with roughly 5.2% human AB serum and about 9.7 IU/ml IL-2, plus 10 ug/ml peptide pools. On days 3 and 7, half of the culture medium was replaced with fresh IL-2-containing medium. Once the cells had been in culture for about 10 days, the EasySep CD4+ T cell isolation kit was used to isolate CD4+ T cells by negative selection. Ficoll-Paque Plus gradient centrifugation was used to isolate PBMCs from whole blood, and the isolated PBMCs were then either used fresh or cryopreserved at -140C. Triplicate wells were generally used for each culture condition.

The protocol used for the library was PCR. TCR sequencing of DNA from cultured CD4+ T cells used the Oncomine TCR Beta short-read assay at the Johns Hopkins FTIC core. The QIAamp micro DNA kit was used to extract genomic DNA from the cultured CD4+ T cells. Oncomine TCR Beta libraries from cultured CD4+ T cells were pooled with unique dual indexes and sequenced on an Illumina iSeq 100. The published analysis was carried out like this. Non-productive sequences were filtered out, and CDR3s that did not start with C, did not end with F or W, or were shorter than 7 amino acids were discarded. The MANAFEST web application was used to identify antigen-specific clonotypes by comparing peptide-stimulated wells against reference wells and other culture wells. An FDR below 0.05, an odds ratio above 5, and a productive frequency above 0.1% in at least two of three replicate wells were required for clones to be considered positive. Clonotypes that were significantly expanded in both SARS-CoV-2 spike wells and at least one common cold coronavirus spike condition were defined as cross-reactive. Similarity between CDR3 sequences was evaluated in R version 3.6.1 using Levenshtein distances (stringdist) and unrooted phylogenetic trees (ape). TCRdb handled the public reads itself, with Q25 trimming in fastp and clone calling in MiXCR, and kept productive beta chains. Here each entry gathers all rows of one CDR3 protein and keeps the most common genes and DNA. The V and J calls reflect TCRdb's pipeline rather than the authors' work. This sample gives 9,500 to 15,000 distinct CDR3 sequences in total; around 20% of them show up just once. The ten largest clones take up 13% of the sample.

Sample: CD4+ T cells from blood, cultured in vitro, taken before SARS-CoV-2 vaccination. The chain is encoded by TRBV10-1 joined to TRBJ2-7; 9 central bases correspond to TRBD1. The source of this sequence is a human donor who received a COVID-19 vaccine. Here the CDR3 is given as CASSGLGTGEQYF. The nucleotides read TGCGCCAGCAGTGGACTCGGGACAGGGGAGCAGTACTTC.